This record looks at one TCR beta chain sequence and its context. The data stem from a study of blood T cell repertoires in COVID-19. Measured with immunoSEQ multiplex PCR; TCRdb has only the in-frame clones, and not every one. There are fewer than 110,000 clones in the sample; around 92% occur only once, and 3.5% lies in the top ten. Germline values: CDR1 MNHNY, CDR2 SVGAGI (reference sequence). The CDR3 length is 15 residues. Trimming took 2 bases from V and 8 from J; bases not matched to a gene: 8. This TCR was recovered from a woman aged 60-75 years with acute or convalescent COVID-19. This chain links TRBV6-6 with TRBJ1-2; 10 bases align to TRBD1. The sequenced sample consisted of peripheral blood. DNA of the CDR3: TGTGCCAGCAGTTACCCCCGACAGGGGGCAAGAGGCTACACCTTC. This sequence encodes CASSYPRQGARGYTF.